The 20 T cell receptor beta chains below were found in one sample sequenced in a study of regulatory T cells in long-lasting Graves disease. Time point of the sample: newly diagnosed GD, antithyroid drugs for less than 3 months. PBMCs were the source of the RNA used for TCR sequencing. In building TCR beta libraries, iRepertoire HTBI primers were used together with Arm-PCR of CDR3 regions. One entry per CDR3 protein results from TCRdb running MiXCR on the multiplex PCR reads. This table has 400,000 to 500,000 distinct CDR3 sequences, around 15% appearing once. The same sample was also used in a study of T cells in Graves' hyperthyroidism and ophthalmopathy.

The specimen comprised peripheral blood mononuclear cells (PBMCs), sampled at new diagnosis, from a patient treated with antithyroid drugs. The receptors stem from a woman in her forties or fifties with Graves disease.

On this clonotype itself: One end of the junction does not line up with germline, which may come from a read error. CDR3 region: CASGLNSGPEQFF. CDR3 nucleotide sequence: TGCGCCAGCGGCTTAAATAGCGGGCCTGAGCAGTTCTTC. The chain joins TRBV5-1 to TRBJ2-1; 7 bases align to TRBD2. The CDR3 runs to 13 residues. The germline CDR1 and CDR2 sequences are SGHRS and YFSETQ.

V is TRBV10-3 and J is TRBJ2-2, with D possibly being TRBD2 (5 bases). V dropped 9 bases and J dropped 2 bases, with 13 bases sitting between them. The CDR3 has 14 residues. Germline CDR1 ENHRY, CDR2 SYGVKD. CDR3 DNA sequence: TGTGCCATAGAAGACGGGGTTAACACCGGGGAGCTGTTTTTT. Translated, it gives CAIEDGVNTGELFF.

Worth noting for this clonotype: Lacking the conserved final phenylalanine or tryptophan, this CDR3 likely reflects a read error. This sequence joins TRBV12-3 or TRBV12-4 and TRBJ2-1; 9 bases are shared with TRBD2. Losses at the gene ends were 2 bases for V and 2 bases for J; bases not matched to a gene: 10. The CDR3 sequence is 18 residues long. The CDR3: CASSLFGYGGRAYNEQFI. The CDR3 nucleotides are TGTGCCAGCAGTTTATTCGGGTATGGCGGGAGGGCCTACAATGAGCAGTTCATC.

The table lists this clonotype with many counts. This chain links TRBV24-1 with TRBJ1-1; perhaps TRBD1 as D (5 bases). CDR3 length: 14 residues. Per germline, CDR1 KGHDR and CDR2 SFDVKD. V lost 7 bases and J lost 3, with 14 bases in between. CDR3 nucleotides: TGTGCCACCAGCGGGACGGCTGTGGACACTGAAGCTTTCTTT. The encoded protein is CATSGTAVDTEAFF.

This clonotype was detected a few times. J is TRBJ2-5 and V is TRBV3-1; D possibly corresponds to TRBD1 (6 bases). Deletions cut 5 bases from V and 1 base from J, with 14 bases between. Germline CDR1 reads LGHDT; CDR2 reads YNNKEL (reference sequence). This CDR3 comprises 15 residues. CDR3 in DNA: TGTGCCAGCAGCTTCTCCTTGACAGGCCAAGAGACCCAGTACTTC. Protein: CASSFSLTGQETQYF.

The chain employs TRBV6-1 and TRBJ1-1; D ambiguous. Germline loops: CDR1 MNHNS, CDR2 SASEGT. The CDR3 is 14 residues long. Trimming shortened V by 2 bases and J by 7 bases, and 14 bases separated the two germline ends. CDR3 region: CASSEPGLPGEAFF. The CDR3 DNA reads as TGTGCCAGCAGTGAACCGGGTCTCCCTGGTGAAGCTTTCTTT.

This clonotype was observed a handful of times. V gene TRBV7-2 combines with J gene TRBJ2-1; D might be TRBD2 (7 bases). The V gene lost 4 bases and the J gene lost 4 bases, with 14 bases spanning the gap. The CDR3 consists of 15 residues. Per the germline V gene, CDR1 is SGHTA and CDR2 is FQGNSA. CDR3 sequence (DNA): TGTGCCAGCAGCTCCCAGGGGACTACTTACAATGAGCAGTTCTTC. This codes for CASSSQGTTYNEQFF.

This clonotype occurred a few times. This rearrangement joins TRBV6-9 to TRBJ2-1; D remains unclear. Trimming took 3 bases from V and 10 from J, leaving 13 bases between them. The germline V gene encodes CDR1 MNHGY and CDR2 SVAAGI. The CDR3 loop spans 13 amino acids. CDR3 nucleotide sequence: TGTGCCAGCAGTTACGGGTCGGGTAGGGAGCAGTTCTTC. Translated: CASSYGSGREQFF.

Concerning this clonotype: This sequence may be a read error, since a much larger clone differs from it by one base. This chain joins TRBV2 and TRBJ2-1; no reliable D call. In germline, CDR1 is SNHLY, CDR2 FYNNEI. The CDR3 extends over 14 amino acids. The CDR3 coding sequence is TGTGCCAGCATACCCGTGAGCTCCTACGATGAGCAGTTCTTC. This gives the protein CASIPVSSYDEQFF.

This clonotype was detected ten times or more. The genes are TRBV6-5 and TRBJ1-1, with a weak D call TRBD1 (6 bases). Germline V lookup: CDR1 MNHEY, CDR2 SVGAGI. Trimming left V 4 bases short and J 7 bases short, with 22 bases between. The CDR3 runs 16 residues. DNA of the CDR3: TGTGCCAGCAGTTCGAGCAGGGGTCCCCCTTCTATTGAAGCTTTCTTT. Its translation is CASSSSRGPPSIEAFF.

This clonotype was detected only a few times. The chain is built from TRBV5-1 and TRBJ1-2; D unresolved. The V end was cut by 1 base, the J end by 6 bases, with 13 bases between. This CDR3 has 14 amino acids. Germline V gives CDR1 SGHRS, CDR2 YFSETQ. The CDR3 loop reads CASSLTTPLDGYTF. DNA of the CDR3: TGCGCCAGCAGCTTGACCACCCCCTTAGATGGCTACACCTTC.

This clonotype was seen a few times. The genes are TRBV18 and TRBJ1-2; D call uncertain. Germline CDR1 reads KGHSH; CDR2 reads LQKENI. V lost 6 bases and J 3 bases, leaving 14 bases between the germline ends. The CDR3 loop spans 14 amino acids. The CDR3 coding sequence is TGTGCCAGCTCGTCGGGCACAAACTACTATGGCTACACCTTC. Translated: CASSSGTNYYGYTF.

A remark on this clonotype: One end of the junction does not line up with germline, which may come from a read error. The V call is TRBV5-1, the J call TRBJ1-2; TRBD1 matches 8 bases. CDR3 length equals 13 residues. Looked up from germline, CDR1 is SGHRS and CDR2 is YFSETQ. As DNA, the CDR3 is TGCGCCGGCAGCCGGGACAGGAACTATGGCTACACCTTC. Protein: CAGSRDRNYGYTF.

As to this clonotype: A junction end diverges from the germline sequence, so it may reflect a read error. This sequence joins TRBV6-2 or TRBV6-3 and TRBJ2-1; 7 nucleotides match TRBD1. CDR3 length: 14 residues. Germline V gene lookup returns CDR1 MNHEY and CDR2 SVGEGT. Here the CDR3 reads CAGSQGDSYNEQFF. CDR3 in DNA: TGTGCCGGCAGTCAGGGGGACAGTTACAATGAGCAGTTCTTC.

This clonotype was seen a single time. CDR3 DNA sequence: TGTGCCAGCAGCCCAAACAGTTTGGGGTCTCAGTTCTTC. Translating it yields CASSPNSLGSQFF. This sequence joins TRBV11-1 and TRBJ2-1; D gene unclear. The V and J ends lost 5 bases and 13 bases respectively, with 18 bases between them. The germline CDR1 and CDR2 sequences are SGHAT and FQDESV (reference sequence). CDR3 length equals 13 residues.

This clonotype was picked up a small number of times. V is TRBV10-3 and J is TRBJ2-7; 9 bases agree with TRBD2. V shed 3 bases, J shed 3 bases, and the junction held 6 bases outside the gene matches. Germline V CDR1 and CDR2: ENHRY, SYGVKD. The CDR3 sequence is 15 residues long. CDR3 DNA sequence: TGTGCCATCAGTGAAAGATTGACTAGCGGCTACGAGCAGTACTTC. Translation gives CAISERLTSGYEQYF.

This clonotype was detected many times. This chain connects TRBV11-2 to TRBJ2-7; 9 bases are shared with TRBD1. The V segment lost 0 bases and the J segment 3 bases; nucleotides outside the gene matches: 15. The CDR3 is 19 amino acids. From germline, CDR1 is SGHAT and CDR2 FQNNGV. In nucleotides, the CDR3 is TGTGCCAGCAGCTTAGATCTGTGGGGCGGGACAGGGCCTGACTACGAGCAGTACTTC. Its protein product is CASSLDLWGGTGPDYEQYF.

This clonotype was seen ten or more times. This chain's CDR3 is CASRFGGGYDGEQFF. The CDR3 DNA sequence: TGTGCCAGCAGGTTCGGGGGGGGCTATGATGGTGAGCAGTTCTTC. The chain employs TRBV12-3 or TRBV12-4 and TRBJ2-1, with TRBD2 matching over 8 bases. V trimming: 6 bases; J trimming: 9 bases; junction bases outside the gene matches: 13. This CDR3 spans 15 amino acids.

This clonotype showed up just a few times. The V and J genes are TRBV7-6 and TRBJ2-7; a weak D match, TRBD1 (5 bases). V was trimmed by 3 bases and J by 0 bases, leaving 9 bases between them. CDR3 length: 14 residues. From germline, CDR1 is SGHVS and CDR2 FNYEAQ. Here the CDR3 DNA reads TGTGCCAGCAGCTTGGACACCCGCTCCTACGAGCAGTACTTC. This codes for CASSLDTRSYEQYF.

The CDR3 DNA follows: TGTGCCAGCAGCCTATCCTCTAGCGGGATCTCGCACAATGAGCAGTTCTTC. The encoded protein is CASSLSSSGISHNEQFF. The chain employs TRBV7-3 and TRBJ2-1; TRBD2 matches 9 bases. After removal of 5 bases from V and 5 bases from J, the junction contained 13 bases not matched to a gene. The germline V gene encodes CDR1 SGHTA and CDR2 FQGTGA. The CDR3 spans 17 residues.